This TCR beta chain derives from a study of cytomegalovirus exposure and HLA in healthy donors. Broader study findings: As a later analysis revealed, the rate of TCR association differed by HLA locus, with DRB1 most and HLA-C fewest. Investigators reported fewer than 200 TCR beta chains as tied to cytomegalovirus.

CDR1 GTSNPN and CDR2 SVGIG come from the germline V gene (reference sequence). The CDR3 totals 13 residues. V dropped 0 bases and J dropped 5 bases, with 8 bases sitting between them. About this clone: The antigen is unknown.

60 Vbeta and 13 Jbeta primers were used in PCR. This table comes from immunoSEQ multiplex PCR, and its TCRdb copy is limited to in-frame clones, with some not included. Found here are around 100,000 clones, approximately 78% of them singletons; the top ten hold 22%. The J gene is TRBJ1-5, the V gene TRBV30; possible D gene TRBD1, 5 bases. The TCR originated in a man aged 30 to 39 in good health and CMV-seropositive. Input material: PBMCs. The CDR3 nucleotides are TGTGCCTGGAGTGTACGGGGGTATCAGCCCCAGCATTTT. It encodes CAWSVRGYQPQHF.